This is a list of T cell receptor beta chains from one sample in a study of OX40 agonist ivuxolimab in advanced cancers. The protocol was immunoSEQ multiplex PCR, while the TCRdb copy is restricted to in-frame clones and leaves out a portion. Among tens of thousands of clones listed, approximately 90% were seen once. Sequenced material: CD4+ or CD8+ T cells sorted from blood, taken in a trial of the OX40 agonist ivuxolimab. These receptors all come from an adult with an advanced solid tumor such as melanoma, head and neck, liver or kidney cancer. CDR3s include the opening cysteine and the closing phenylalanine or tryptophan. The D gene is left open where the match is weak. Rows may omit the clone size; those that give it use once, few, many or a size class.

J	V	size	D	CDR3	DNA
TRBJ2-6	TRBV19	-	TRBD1	CASSIQGASGANVLTF	TGTGCCAGTAGTATTCAGGGGGCATCTGGGGCCAACGTCCTGACTTTC
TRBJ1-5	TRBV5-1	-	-	CASSLADPSNQPQHF	TGCGCCAGCAGCTTGGCCGACCCTAGCAATCAGCCCCAGCATTTT
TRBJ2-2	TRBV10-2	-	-	CASSSRGGAENTGELFF	TGCGCCAGCTCCTCCAGGGGGGGAGCGGAGAACACCGGGGAGCTGTTTTTT
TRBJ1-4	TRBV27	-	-	CASSLISGGEEKLFF	TGTGCCAGCAGCCTTATATCGGGGGGCGAGGAAAAACTGTTTTTT
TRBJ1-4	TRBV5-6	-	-	CASSLIPGSNEKLFF	TGTGCCAGCAGCTTGATCCCAGGGTCTAATGAAAAACTGTTTTTT
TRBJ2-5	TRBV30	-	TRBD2	CAWGRDLQETQYF	TGTGCCTGGGGGAGGGACCTCCAAGAGACCCAGTACTTC
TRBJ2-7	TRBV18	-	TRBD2	CASSRGTSGGSSSYEQYF	TGTGCCAGCTCACGTGGGACTAGCGGGGGGTCGAGCTCCTACGAGCAGTACTTC
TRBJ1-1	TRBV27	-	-	CASSPRQVSNTEAFF	TGTGCCAGCAGCCCTAGACAGGTCTCGAACACTGAAGCTTTCTTT
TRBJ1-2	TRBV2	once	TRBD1	CASSEQGARYGYTF	TGTGCCAGCAGTGAACAGGGGGCGCGGTATGGCTACACCTTC
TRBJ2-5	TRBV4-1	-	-	CASSQEGALPQETQYF	TGCGCCAGCAGCCAAGAAGGGGCACTCCCACAAGAGACCCAGTACTTC
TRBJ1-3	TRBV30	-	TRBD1	CAWSKGAGGNTIYF	TGTGCCTGGAGCAAGGGGGCTGGTGGAAACACCATATATTTT
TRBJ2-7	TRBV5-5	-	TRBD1	CASSLTTGGNEQYF	TGTGCCAGCAGCTTGACCACAGGGGGGAACGAGCAGTACTTC
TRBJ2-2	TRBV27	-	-	CASSLSRIAGELFF	TGTGCCAGCAGTTTATCGAGGATAGCTGGGGAGCTGTTTTTT
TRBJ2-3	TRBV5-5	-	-	CASSARSGTTDTQYF	TGTGCCAGCAGCGCCCGTAGCGGAACCACAGATACGCAGTATTTT